Shown below are 7 T cell receptor beta chains from a single sample sequenced in a study of beta chain features in type 1 diabetes. As every portion of the isolated RNA was reverse transcribed, the sequencing read expressed TCRB transcripts. TCRdb's table, derived via immunoSEQ multiplex PCR, lists solely in-frame clones and lacks some. There are 400,000 to 500,000 clones in the sample; roughly 14% occur only once, and 0.03% to 0.04% lies in the top ten. Sequencing was performed on naive CD4+ T cells from blood. The origin of the receptors is a young man in good health.

This clone has more than one count but fewer than ten. The chain joins TRBV6-5 to TRBJ2-7; 8 nucleotides match TRBD2. Looked up from germline, CDR1 is MNHEY and CDR2 is SVGAGI. The CDR3 has 14 amino acids. V lost 6 bases and J lost 2; bases outside the gene matches: 6. CDR3 sequence: CASSLGGDTYEQYF. As DNA, the CDR3 is TGTGCCAGCAGCCTCGGGGGGGACACCTACGAGCAGTACTTC.

This chain connects TRBV30 to TRBJ1-5; possibly TRBD1 for D (6 bases). This CDR3 is built from 13 residues. Germline V gives CDR1 GTSNPN, CDR2 SVGIG (reference sequence). V was pared by 1 base and J by 5 bases, with 9 bases between. DNA of the CDR3: TGTGCCTGGAGTGAGGACAGCTATCAGCCCCAGCATTTT. It translates to CAWSEDSYQPQHF.

The chain links TRBV7-9 to TRBJ2-5; no firm D call. The ends were cut back, 2 bases at V and 3 bases at J, with 7 bases in the middle. From germline, CDR1 is SEHNR and CDR2 FQNEAQ (reference sequence). This CDR3 is built from 13 residues. CDR3 region: CASSLLGKETQYF. In DNA, the CDR3 is TGTGCCAGCAGCTTACTTGGGAAAGAGACCCAGTACTTC.

CDR3 sequence (DNA): TGTGCCAGCAGGGGGGCAGGGAACAATCAGCCCCAGCATTTT. Amino acids: CASRGAGNNQPQHF. The V gene is TRBV6-5, the J gene TRBJ1-5; D is perhaps TRBD1 (6 bases). Trimming left V 6 bases short and J 3 bases short, with 12 bases between. Germline-derived CDR1 and CDR2 are MNHEY and SVGAGI. There are 14 residues in the CDR3.

V and J are TRBV9 and TRBJ2-1; D uncertain. CDR3 size: 10 residues. The germline CDR1 and CDR2 sequences are SGDLS and YYNGEE. The V gene lost 2 bases and the J gene lost 10 bases, with 4 bases spanning the gap. The CDR3 DNA reads as TGTGCCAGCAGCGTTCGAGAGCAGTTCTTC. Protein product: CASSVREQFF.

This clone has just a few counts. This specimen includes other DNA sequences encoding the same CDR3. CDR3 in amino acids: CASSPQGSTDTQYF. DNA of the CDR3: TGTGCCAGCTCACCACAAGGGAGCACAGATACGCAGTATTTT. The chain uses TRBV18 and TRBJ2-3; D is unresolved. V was pared by 1 base and J by 0 bases, with 5 bases between. The CDR3 loop spans 14 amino acids. CDR1 and CDR2 from the germline V gene are KGHSH and LQKENI.

This clone was seen a handful of times. V is TRBV9 and J is TRBJ2-5; 13 bases line up with TRBD2. This CDR3 is 16 amino acids long. The J segment lost 5 bases and the V segment lost 4 bases, leaving 8 bases of the junction unmatched. Per the germline V gene, CDR1 is SGDLS and CDR2 is YYNGEE. The CDR3 DNA reads as TGTGCCAGCAGCAAGGCACTAGCGGGAGGGGCGGAGACCCAGTACTTC. Protein: CASSKALAGGAETQYF. Full variable domain (missing parts from reference TRBV9 and TRBJ2-5): DSGVTQTPKHLITATGQRVTLRCSPRSGDLSVYWYQQSLDQGLQFLIQYYNGEERAKGNILERFSAQQFPDLHSELNLSSLELGDSALYFCASSKALAGGAETQYFGPGTRLLVL.